The 14 T cell receptor beta chains reported below all come from one sample, sequenced in a study of human T cells and chemical hapten exposure. TCRdb passed the RACE reads through MiXCR, listing each CDR3 protein once. This sample yields some 340,000 distinct CDR3 sequences, of which 5.5% to 8% are seen a single time; 7.5% to 9% belongs to the top ten. This sample's time point: patch test 1, 2 weeks after DPC sensitization. Treatment specified: therapeutic diphenylcyclopropenone sensitization with weekly scalp DPC. Material: whole blood, obtained in connection with sensitization to the hapten diphenylcyclopropenone (DPC). Receptors originate from a woman younger than 30 with alopecia areata. Some clones in this sample may be carry-over from other donors' samples.

This chain links TRBV7-2 with TRBJ2-7, with unresolved D. Trimming left V 2 bases short and J 4 bases short, with 12 bases between. CDR1 is SGHTA and CDR2 is FQGNSA in the germline V gene. The CDR3 loop spans 14 amino acids. The CDR3, as DNA: TGTGCCAGCAGCTTACTGGAAGGTCCTTACGAGCAGTACTTC. Protein: CASSLLEGPYEQYF.

In this sample, this clonotype turned up a few times. V gene TRBV6-2 or TRBV6-3 combines with J gene TRBJ2-3; no definite D call. Trimming pared 0 bases from V and 1 base from J, leaving 8 bases between. The CDR3 has 15 amino acids. The germline CDR1 and CDR2 sequences are MNHEY and SVGEGT. The CDR3 nucleotides are TGTGCCAGCAGTTACTCTCTGCTTGGCACAGATACGCAGTATTTT. It is translated as CASSYSLLGTDTQYF.

Many counts were recorded for this clonotype. The chain carries TRBV5-6 and TRBJ2-3; no reliable D call. This CDR3 contains 12 residues. Germline values: CDR1 SGHDT, CDR2 YYEEEE. V lost 4 bases, J lost 7 bases, and 10 bases lay in between. CDR3: CASSPGSNTQYF. For the CDR3, the DNA is TGTGCCAGCAGCCCCGGATCTAATACGCAGTATTTT.

This clonotype was seen at least ten times. The J gene is TRBJ2-1, the V gene TRBV4-3; 8 nucleotides agree with TRBD1. The V gene end was trimmed by 6 bases and the J gene end by 3 bases; junction bases not matched to a gene: 4. The length of the CDR3 is 14 residues. Germline CDR1 is LGHNA and CDR2 is YSLEER. The CDR3 nucleotides are TGCGCCAGCAGTCGGACAGGGCTCTACAATGAGCAGTTCTTC. This sequence encodes CASSRTGLYNEQFF.

This clonotype was found many times. The V gene is TRBV10-2, the J gene TRBJ1-1, with D unclear. Germline CDR1 reads WSHSY; CDR2 reads SAAADI. The CDR3 is made up of 13 amino acids. Trimming pared 0 bases from V and 3 bases from J, leaving 5 bases between. CDR3 DNA sequence: TGCGCCAGCAGTGAGTCGACGGACACTGAAGCTTTCTTT. Translation gives CASSESTDTEAFF.

The chain is built from TRBV20-1 and TRBJ2-7; the match to TRBD2 covers 8 bases. CDR1 and CDR2 (germline): DFQATT, SNEGSKA (reference sequence). Unmatched junction bases numbered 5, after V lost 3 bases and J lost 4 bases. The length of the CDR3 is 13 residues. In DNA, the CDR3 is TGCAGTGCTAGCCCCAGCGGGGGTTACGAGCAGTACTTC. It specifies CSASPSGGYEQYF.

This rearrangement joins TRBV4-1 to TRBJ1-5; 8 positions agree with TRBD1. From germline, CDR1 is MGHRA and CDR2 YSYEKL. The length of the CDR3 is 16 residues. V lost 3 bases and J lost 6; bases outside the gene matches: 10. The CDR3 nucleotides are TGCGCCAGCAGCCAGGACAGGGTGTCCCCAGGTCAGCCCCAGCATTTT. Translating it yields CASSQDRVSPGQPQHF.

This clonotype was seen repeatedly, ten times or more. The rearrangement uses TRBV11-2 and TRBJ1-2; D is uncertain. Germline values: CDR1 SGHAT, CDR2 FQNNGV. V lost 1 base to trimming and J lost 8 bases, with 14 bases between them. The CDR3 consists of 14 residues. The CDR3 bases are TGTGCCAGCAGCTTAGGACAAATAGGCGGCGGCTACACCTTC. It codes for CASSLGQIGGGYTF.

The chain links TRBV7-2 to TRBJ1-2; D may be TRBD1 (6 bases). Trimming stripped 1 base from V and 4 bases from J, with 13 bases between. In germline, CDR1 is SGHTA, CDR2 FQGNSA. The CDR3 is 15 residues long. CDR3 loop: CASSLDTTGFYGYTF. The CDR3 nucleotides read TGTGCCAGCAGCTTAGATACAACAGGGTTCTATGGCTACACCTTC. The full variable domain, in which reference TRBV7-2 and TRBJ1-2 provide the parts outside the CDR3, is GAGVSQSPSNKVTEKGKDVELRCDPISGHTALYWYRQSLGQGLEFLIYFQGNSAPDKSGLPSDRFSAERTGGSVSTLTIQRTQQEDSAVYLCASSLDTTGFYGYTFGSGTRLTVV.

V usage is TRBV20-1 and J usage is TRBJ1-2, with D hard to call. The CDR3 totals 11 residues. The germline V gene encodes CDR1 DFQATT and CDR2 SNEGSKA (reference sequence). V was pared by 4 bases and J by 4 bases, with 7 bases between. CDR3 bases: TGCAGTGCTATACGGGGCTATGGCTACACCTTC. This codes for CSAIRGYGYTF.

This clonotype was counted many times. The chain employs TRBV7-2 and TRBJ2-3; 7 nucleotides align to TRBD2. The germline V gene encodes CDR1 SGHTA and CDR2 FQGNSA. This CDR3 comprises 12 residues. The trim removed 11 bases at V and 7 bases at J, leaving 9 bases unmatched. Written as DNA, the CDR3 is TGTGCCGTGGGGACTACACCACATACGCAGTATTTT. Its protein product is CAVGTTPHTQYF.

The chain employs TRBV28 and TRBJ1-1; no definite D call. This CDR3 is 16 amino acids long. Trimming took 2 bases from V and 0 from J, leaving 13 bases between them. Looked up from germline, CDR1 is MDHEN and CDR2 is SYDVKM. The DNA of the CDR3 is TGTGCCAGCAGTTTAGGCGGCAGAGCATTGAACACTGAAGCTTTCTTT. Translation: CASSLGGRALNTEAFF. The variable domain in full, with the rest retrieved from reference TRBV28 and TRBJ1-1, is DVKVTQSSRYLVKRTGEKVFLECVQDMDHENMFWYRQDPGLGLRLIYFSYDVKMKEKGDIPEGYSVSREKKERFSLILESASTNQTSMYLCASSLGGRALNTEAFFGQGTRLTVV.

This clonotype was seen many times. V gene TRBV7-2 combines with J gene TRBJ2-1; D ambiguous. Germline V gives CDR1 SGHTA, CDR2 FQGNSA. V lost 5 bases and J 12 bases, leaving 20 bases between the germline ends. This CDR3 has 14 residues. CDR3: CASSGTRASLGQFF. In nucleotides, the CDR3 is TGTGCCAGCAGCGGAACCCGGGCGAGCTTGGGGCAGTTCTTC.

This clonotype was detected ten times or more. The V and J genes are TRBV29-1 and TRBJ2-6, with D perhaps matching TRBD1 or TRBD2 (7 bases each). The length of the CDR3 is 17 residues. Looked up from germline, CDR1 is SQVTM and CDR2 is ANQGSEA. Deletions cut 6 bases from V and 0 bases from J, with 18 bases between. The CDR3 sequence is CSVRGGGWISGANVLTF. In DNA form, the CDR3 reads TGCAGCGTCAGGGGGGGCGGCTGGATCTCTGGGGCCAACGTCCTGACTTTC.